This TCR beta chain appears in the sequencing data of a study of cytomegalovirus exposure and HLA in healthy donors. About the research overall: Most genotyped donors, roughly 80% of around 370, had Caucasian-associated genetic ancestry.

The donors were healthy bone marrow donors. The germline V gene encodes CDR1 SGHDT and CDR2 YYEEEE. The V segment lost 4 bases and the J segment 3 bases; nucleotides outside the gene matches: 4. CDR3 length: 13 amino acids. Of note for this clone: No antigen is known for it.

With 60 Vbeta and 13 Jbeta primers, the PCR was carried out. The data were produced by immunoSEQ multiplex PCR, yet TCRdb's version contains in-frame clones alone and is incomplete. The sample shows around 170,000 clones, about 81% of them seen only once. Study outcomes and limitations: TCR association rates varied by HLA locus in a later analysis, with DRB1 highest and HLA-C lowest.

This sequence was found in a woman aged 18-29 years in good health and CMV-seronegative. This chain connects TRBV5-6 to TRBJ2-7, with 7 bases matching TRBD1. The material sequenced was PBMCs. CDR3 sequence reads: CASSPGQRYEQYF. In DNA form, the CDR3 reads TGTGCCAGCAGCCCGGGACAGCGCTACGAGCAGTACTTC.